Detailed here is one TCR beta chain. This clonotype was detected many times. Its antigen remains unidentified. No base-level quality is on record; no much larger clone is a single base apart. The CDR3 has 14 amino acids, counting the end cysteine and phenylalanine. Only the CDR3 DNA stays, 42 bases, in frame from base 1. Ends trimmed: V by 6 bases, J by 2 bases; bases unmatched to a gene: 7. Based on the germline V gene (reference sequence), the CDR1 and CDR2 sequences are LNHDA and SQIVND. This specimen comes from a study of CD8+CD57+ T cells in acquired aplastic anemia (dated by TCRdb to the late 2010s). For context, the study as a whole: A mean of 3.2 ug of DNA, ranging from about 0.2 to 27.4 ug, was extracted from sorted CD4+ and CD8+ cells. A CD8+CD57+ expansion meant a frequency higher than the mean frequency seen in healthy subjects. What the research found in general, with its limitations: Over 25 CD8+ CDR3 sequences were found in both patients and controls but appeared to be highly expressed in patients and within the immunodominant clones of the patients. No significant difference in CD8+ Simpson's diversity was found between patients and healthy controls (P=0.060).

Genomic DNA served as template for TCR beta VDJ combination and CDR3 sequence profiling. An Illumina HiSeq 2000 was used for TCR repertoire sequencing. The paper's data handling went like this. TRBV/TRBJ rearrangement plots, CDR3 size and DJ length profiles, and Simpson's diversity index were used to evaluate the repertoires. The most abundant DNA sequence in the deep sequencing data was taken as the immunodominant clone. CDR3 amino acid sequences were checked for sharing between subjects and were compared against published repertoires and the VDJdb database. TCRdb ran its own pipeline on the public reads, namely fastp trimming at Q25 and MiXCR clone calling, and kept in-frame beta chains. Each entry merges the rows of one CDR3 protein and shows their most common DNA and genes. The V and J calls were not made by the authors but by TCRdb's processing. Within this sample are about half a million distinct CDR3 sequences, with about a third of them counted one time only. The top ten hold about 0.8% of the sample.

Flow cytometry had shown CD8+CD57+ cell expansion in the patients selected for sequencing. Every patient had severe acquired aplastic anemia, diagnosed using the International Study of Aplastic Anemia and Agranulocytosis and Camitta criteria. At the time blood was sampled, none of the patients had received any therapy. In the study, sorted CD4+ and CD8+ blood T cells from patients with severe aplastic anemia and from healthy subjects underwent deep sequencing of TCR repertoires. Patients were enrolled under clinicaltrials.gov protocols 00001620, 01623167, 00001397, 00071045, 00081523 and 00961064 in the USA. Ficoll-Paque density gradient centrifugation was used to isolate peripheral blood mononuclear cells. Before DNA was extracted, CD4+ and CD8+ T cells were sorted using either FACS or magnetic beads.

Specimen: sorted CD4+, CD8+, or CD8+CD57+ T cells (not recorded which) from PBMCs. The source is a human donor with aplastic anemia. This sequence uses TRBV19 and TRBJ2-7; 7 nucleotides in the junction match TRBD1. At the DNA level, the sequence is TGTGCCAGTAGCCGAGGGACAGCTCCCTACGAGCAGTACTTC. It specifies CASSRGTAPYEQYF.